What follows are 26 T cell receptor beta chains derived from one specimen sequenced in a study of T cells after yellow fever vaccination. TCRdb reanalysed the 5' RACE reads using MiXCR and keeps one entry per CDR3 protein. This sample has just over 250,000 distinct CDR3 sequences, with over 4.5% found just once. The sample here was CD4+ T cells sorted from PBMCs, taken on the day of the yellow fever booster vaccination. These receptors were collected from a man younger than 35 who received the YFV17D yellow fever vaccine.

This clonotype was picked up many times. This chain uses TRBV18 with TRBJ2-3; 11 nucleotides agree with TRBD2. CDR3 length: 16 residues. The V gene's germline CDR1 is KGHSH and CDR2 LQKENI. J gave up 2 bases and V 3 bases, and 4 bases lay outside the gene matches. The CDR3 region is CASSPGTSGDTDTQYF. The CDR3 DNA sequence: TGTGCCAGCTCACCGGGGACTAGCGGCGACACAGATACGCAGTATTTT.

V gene TRBV10-2 combines with J gene TRBJ1-3, with D hard to call. Trimming left V 4 bases short and J 2 bases short, with 3 bases between. The CDR3 covers 12 residues. Germline lookup yields CDR1 WSHSY and CDR2 SAAADI. The CDR3 reads CASSVTGNTIYF. The CDR3 DNA sequence: TGCGCCAGCAGTGTAACTGGAAACACCATATATTTT.

This clonotype was picked up a small number of times. The rearrangement links TRBV2 to TRBJ1-4; 11 bases fit TRBD1. The germline CDR1 and CDR2 sequences are SNHLY and FYNNEI. V lost 6 bases to trimming and J lost 13 bases; unmatched junction nucleotides: 7. The CDR3 spans 13 residues. CDR3 nucleotide sequence: TGTGCCAGCAGATGGGACAGGGGGGTCGGACTGTTTTTT. Its protein product is CASRWDRGVGLFF.

This clonotype has only a few counts. The gene calls are TRBV5-6 and TRBJ2-1; a weak D match, TRBD2 (6 bases). CDR3 length: 13 residues. The V end lost 0 bases, the J end lost 9 bases, and 10 bases lay between the germline ends. CDR1 is SGHDT, CDR2 YYEEEE, per germline. The CDR3 DNA sequence: TGTGCCAGCAGCTTGGGGAGGGAGCGTGAGCAGTTCTTC. Protein sequence: CASSLGREREQFF.

The CDR3 reads CSVEFYRGNGYTF. CDR3 coding DNA: TGCAGCGTTGAGTTCTACAGGGGTAATGGCTACACCTTC. The V call is TRBV29-1, the J call TRBJ1-2; 7 bases map to TRBD1. The CDR3 spans 13 residues. Unmatched junction bases numbered 7, after V lost 3 bases and J lost 6 bases. The germline gives CDR1 SQVTM, CDR2 ANQGSEA.

This clonotype has only a few counts. The V call is TRBV6-1, the J call TRBJ1-5; perhaps TRBD1 as D (5 bases). This CDR3 has 15 residues. V lost 0 bases to trimming and J lost 7 bases, with 13 bases between them. CDR1 MNHNS and CDR2 SASEGT come from the germline V gene. In nucleotides, the CDR3 is TGTGCCAGCAGTGAAGCAGGGGCAGGGACCCAGCCCCAGCATTTT. This translates into CASSEAGAGTQPQHF.

The rearrangement uses TRBV7-3 and TRBJ2-3, with D possibly matching TRBD2 (5 bases). With 5 bases removed from V and 3 bases from J, the gap between germline ends came to 12 bases. The CDR3 covers 14 residues. CDR1 SGHTA and CDR2 FQGTGA come from the germline V gene. DNA of the CDR3: TGTGCCAGCAGCCCAATGGAGGCTACAGATACGCAGTATTTT. Encoded protein: CASSPMEATDTQYF.

This chain connects TRBV20-1 to TRBJ1-4, with D unresolved. The ends were cut back, 2 bases at V and 8 bases at J, with 9 bases in the middle. The CDR3 contains 12 residues. The germline V gene has CDR1 DFQATT and CDR2 SNEGSKA (reference sequence). The CDR3 region is CSARWTGEKLFF. The DNA of the CDR3 is TGCAGTGCTAGATGGACTGGCGAAAAACTGTTTTTT.

This clonotype appeared a few times. The chain joins TRBV12-3 or TRBV12-4 to TRBJ2-3; 8 nucleotides match TRBD2. V lost 5 bases and J lost 14; bases outside the gene matches: 6. This CDR3 comprises 11 residues. The DNA of the CDR3 is TGTGCCAGCAGTCAAGGGACTAGGAGGTATTTT. It codes for CASSQGTRRYF.

The genes are TRBV6-1 and TRBJ1-5; tentatively, D is TRBD1 (6 bases). Per the germline V gene, CDR1 is MNHNS and CDR2 is SASEGT. V shed 0 bases and J shed 0 bases, with 12 bases lying between them. CDR3 length: 17 residues. As DNA, the CDR3 is TGTGCCAGCAGTGAAGCGCGGACAGCTTATAGCAATCAGCCCCAGCATTTT. Its protein product is CASSEARTAYSNQPQHF.

This clonotype turned up a few times. The chain carries TRBV7-2 and TRBJ2-7; D is undetermined. CDR1 is SGHTA and CDR2 is FQGNSA in the germline V gene. Trimming removed 3 bases from V and 3 bases from J, with 12 bases in between. This CDR3 spans 14 amino acids. CDR3 DNA: TGTGCCAGCAGCTTGTTGGGAATTCGCTACGAGCAGTACTTC. This translates into CASSLLGIRYEQYF.

This clonotype was counted ten times or more. The V gene is TRBV12-3 or TRBV12-4, the J gene TRBJ2-7, with 9 bases identical to TRBD1. The CDR3 has 14 amino acids. V lost 5 bases and J lost 5; bases outside the gene matches: 7. CDR3 DNA sequence: TGTGCCAGCAGTCGGGACAGGGTGATCCACGAGCAGTACTTC. It specifies CASSRDRVIHEQYF.

This clonotype was seen repeatedly, ten times or more. The rearrangement uses TRBV7-7 and TRBJ2-1; 11 nucleotides match TRBD1. The junction had 12 bases not matched to a gene; V was cut back by 5 bases and J by 9 bases. CDR3 length: 16 residues. The germline V gene encodes CDR1 SSHAT and CDR2 FNYEAQ (reference sequence). In DNA, the CDR3 is TGTGCCAGCAGCCTTGACGGGACAGGGGGAATCTCTGAGCAGTTCTTC. Amino acid sequence: CASSLDGTGGISEQFF.

This clonotype was recorded a few times. This chain joins TRBV6-1 and TRBJ1-2; the D gene is possibly TRBD1 (5 bases). The CDR3 is 13 residues long. V was trimmed by 4 bases and J by 7 bases, leaving 13 bases between them. Germline-derived CDR1 and CDR2 are MNHNS and SASEGT. CDR3 protein: CASSGEPGIGYTF. The DNA of the CDR3 is TGTGCCAGCAGTGGTGAGCCAGGGATTGGCTACACCTTC.

This clonotype was counted many times. The chain is built from TRBV2 and TRBJ2-1; D ambiguous. Germline V CDR1 and CDR2: SNHLY, FYNNEI. This CDR3 spans 13 amino acids. With 3 bases removed from V and 0 bases from J, the gap between germline ends came to 3 bases. The CDR3 protein is CASSDSSYNEQFF. DNA for the CDR3: TGTGCCAGCAGTGACAGCTCCTACAATGAGCAGTTCTTC.

The chain is built from TRBV5-1 and TRBJ2-1; 8 bases match TRBD2. With V trimmed by 4 bases and J by 0 bases, 6 bases remained unmatched. CDR3 size: 16 residues. From germline, CDR1 is SGHRS and CDR2 YFSETQ. The CDR3 loop is CASSRSGGLSYNEQFF. In nucleotides, the CDR3 is TGCGCCAGCAGCCGAAGCGGGGGACTCTCCTACAATGAGCAGTTCTTC. The variable domain in full, completed from reference TRBV5-1 and TRBJ2-1, reads KAGVTQTPRYLIKTRGQQVTLSCSPISGHRSVSWYQQTPGQGLQFLFEYFSETQRNKGNFPGRFSGRQFSNSRSEMNVSTLELGDSALYLCASSRSGGLSYNEQFFGPGTRLTVL.

This clonotype was observed at least ten times. DNA for the CDR3: TGTGCCAGCAGTCCACAGGGGGCCTACACAGATACGCAGTATTTT. Its translation is CASSPQGAYTDTQYF. This sequence joins TRBV27 and TRBJ2-3; 9 bases agree with TRBD1. This CDR3 has 15 residues. Germline CDR1 is MNHEY and CDR2 is SMNVEV (reference sequence). The V gene end was trimmed by 5 bases and the J gene end by 2 bases; junction bases not matched to a gene: 5.

This chain connects TRBV7-2 to TRBJ2-3; D uncertain. V lost 2 bases to trimming and J lost 3 bases, with 9 bases between them. Germline CDR1 SGHTA, CDR2 FQGNSA. The CDR3 is 14 amino acids. The CDR3 reads CASSLSAPTDTQYF. The DNA of the CDR3 is TGTGCCAGCAGCTTATCGGCGCCAACAGATACGCAGTATTTT.

This clonotype was counted at least ten times. This sequence joins TRBV7-2 and TRBJ2-2, with 15 positions matching TRBD2. The germline CDR1 and CDR2 sequences are SGHTA and FQGNSA. The CDR3 extends over 16 amino acids. J lost 9 bases, V lost 8 bases, and 10 bases had no gene match. CDR3 DNA: TGTGCCAGCCAGGGGACTAGCGGGGGGTACGAACGGGAGCTGTTTTTT. This gives the protein CASQGTSGGYERELFF.

There are many counts of this clonotype. The chain recombines TRBV29-1 with TRBJ1-5, with D possibly matching TRBD1 (6 bases). The CDR3 length is 14 residues. Trimming left V 4 bases short and J 1 base short, with 11 bases between. Germline V gene lookup returns CDR1 SQVTM and CDR2 ANQGSEA. The CDR3 sequence: CSVAQGYSNQPQHF. CDR3 in DNA: TGCAGCGTTGCACAGGGTTACAGCAATCAGCCCCAGCATTTT. Filled out from reference TRBV29-1 and TRBJ1-5, the complete variable domain reads SAVISQKPSRDICQRGTSLTIQCQVDSQVTMMFWYRQQPGQSLTLIATANQGSEATYESGFVIDKFPISRPNLTFSTLTVSNMSPEDSSIYLCSVAQGYSNQPQHFGDGTRLSIL.

A few counts support this clonotype. The gene calls are TRBV7-2 and TRBJ2-2; D call uncertain. CDR3 size: 16 residues. The V end lost 2 bases, the J end lost 0 bases, and 10 bases lay between the germline ends. CDR1 is SGHTA, CDR2 FQGNSA, per germline. The CDR3 bases are TGTGCCAGCAGCTTATCCGGACCTACGAACACCGGGGAGCTGTTTTTT. Encoded protein: CASSLSGPTNTGELFF.

This clonotype has only a few counts. This chain uses TRBV5-1 with TRBJ1-4; D perhaps matches TRBD1 (5 bases). The CDR3 contains 15 residues. With 1 base removed from V and 4 bases from J, the gap between germline ends came to 11 bases. Germline CDR1 and CDR2: SGHRS and YFSETQ. CDR3 residues: CASSLLSGGNEKLFF. The CDR3 DNA reads as TGCGCCAGCAGCTTGCTGTCCGGGGGTAATGAAAAACTGTTTTTT.

This clonotype was recorded at least ten times. The chain joins TRBV4-1 to TRBJ1-2, with 10 bases aligning to TRBD1. Germline V gene sequence: CDR1 MGHRA, CDR2 YSYEKL. The V and J ends lost 3 bases and 7 bases, in that order; junction bases with no gene match: 14. The CDR3 is 17 amino acids. CDR3 DNA: TGCGCCAGCAGCCAGCCAACGGCGTGGGACAGGGGAGGTGGCTACACCTTC. Translating it yields CASSQPTAWDRGGGYTF.

This clonotype occurred a few times. This chain links TRBV9 with TRBJ1-6, with no clear D. CDR3 size: 12 residues. Germline assignment: CDR1 SGDLS and CDR2 YYNGEE. Trimming removed 0 bases from V and 9 bases from J, with 4 bases in between. The CDR3 is CASSVVGSPLHF. DNA for the CDR3: TGTGCCAGCAGCGTAGTTGGTTCACCCCTCCACTTT.

The chain links TRBV18 to TRBJ2-2, with a tentative D call TRBD1 (5 bases). This CDR3 is built from 16 residues. Germline CDR1 reads KGHSH; CDR2 reads LQKENI. Trimming removed 3 bases at V and 0 bases at J, with 11 bases between. The CDR3 DNA reads TGTGCCAGCTCACCCCGAGTAGGGGCGAACACCGGGGAGCTGTTTTTT. It translates to CASSPRVGANTGELFF.

In this sample, this clonotype turned up a few times. The chain links TRBV4-3 to TRBJ1-4; D is perhaps TRBD1 (6 bases). CDR1 is LGHNA and CDR2 is YSLEER in the germline V gene. The CDR3 is 18 amino acids. Trimming left V 1 base short and J 6 bases short, with 21 bases between. The CDR3 spells CASSQAPRGGGRDEKLFF. As DNA, the CDR3 is TGCGCCAGCAGCCAAGCCCCCCGGGGCGGGGGGCGAGATGAAAAACTGTTTTTT.